A single sample is the source of the 13 T cell receptor beta chains below, sequenced in a study of Ad26.COV2.S vaccination and SARS-CoV-2 variants (dated by TCRdb to about 2021). The library was built by means of the immunoSEQ multiplex PCR assay. This immuneACCESS table, as held by TCRdb, lists in-frame sequences with V and J called but not all clones. Of the missing ones, under half trace to an unresolved V gene in checked studies; the others have no known cause. For this sample the table gives about 410,000 clones, of which approximately 90% were detected only once. The ten top clones hold under 4% of the sample. This specimen's treatment or condition label, interpreted: 15 to 20 received Ad26.COV2.S at low or high dose, single or two shots; about 5 received placebo; per-sample allocation not given. Repertoires of vaccine and placebo recipients were sequenced from samples collected on day 63 after the first injection.

The sample here was peripheral blood, taken in a trial of Ad26.COV2.S vaccine versus placebo. The receptors were sampled from a person aged 18 to 59 who received the Ad26.COV2.S COVID-19 vaccine or a placebo.

This clone was counted between two and nine times. The chain employs TRBV7-2 and TRBJ2-2, with D tentatively TRBD1 or TRBD2 (6 bases each). The CDR3 loop spans 15 amino acids. The V end lost 1 base, the J end lost 4 bases, and 10 bases lay between the germline ends. Germline loops: CDR1 SGHTA, CDR2 FQGNSA. The CDR3 DNA reads as TGTGCCAGCAGCTTAGGGGGGGCCGCCACCGGGGAGCTGTTTTTT. Translation: CASSLGGAATGELFF.

In its sample, this clone was seen once. This chain joins TRBV19 and TRBJ1-1; tentatively, D is TRBD1 (6 bases). The CDR3 consists of 14 residues. Between the trimmed V and J ends, which lost 7 bases and 0 bases, there was a span of 12 bases. Germline V gene sequence: CDR1 LNHDA, CDR2 SQIVND (reference sequence). DNA of the CDR3: TGTGCCAGTAAAGTGGGGACACTGAACACTGAAGCTTTCTTT. It encodes CASKVGTLNTEAFF.

J is TRBJ2-3 and V is TRBV19; the D is unclear. Trimming left V 5 bases short and J 4 bases short, with 7 bases between. This CDR3 is 12 amino acids long. Germline-derived CDR1 and CDR2 are LNHDA and SQIVND (reference sequence). The CDR3: CASSVAADTQYF. The CDR3 DNA is TGTGCCAGTAGTGTGGCGGCAGATACGCAGTATTTT.

The gene calls are TRBV5-1 and TRBJ1-2; D perhaps matches TRBD1 (5 bases). V was clipped by 3 bases and J by 5 bases, with 11 bases between them. The length of the CDR3 is 13 residues. Germline V gene data show CDR1 as SGHRS and CDR2 as YFSETQ. The CDR3 protein is CASSSQGDYGYTF. For the CDR3, the DNA is TGCGCCAGCAGCTCTCAGGGTGATTATGGCTACACCTTC.

The chain has TRBV19 and TRBJ2-1, with TRBD2 matching over 8 bases. The trim removed 4 bases at V and 2 bases at J, leaving 4 bases unmatched. Germline CDR1 reads LNHDA; CDR2 reads SQIVND (reference sequence). CDR3 length: 15 amino acids. DNA for the CDR3: TGTGCCAGTAGTAGGGAGCGGGGGACCTACAATGAGCAGTTCTTC. This translates into CASSRERGTYNEQFF.

The rearrangement uses TRBV6-5 and TRBJ1-1; 7 bases map to TRBD1. The V and J ends lost 5 bases and 0 bases, in that order; junction bases with no gene match: 6. CDR1 MNHEY and CDR2 SVGAGI come from the germline V gene. CDR3 length equals 15 residues. The CDR3 is CASSHRQGMNTEAFF. CDR3 nucleotide sequence: TGTGCCAGCAGTCACCGACAGGGAATGAACACTGAAGCTTTCTTT.

This chain links TRBV5-5 with TRBJ1-1, with unresolved D. V was cut by 4 bases and J by 2 bases, with 9 bases left in between. Germline V CDR1 and CDR2: SGHKS, YYEKEE (reference sequence). This CDR3 is 13 amino acids long. CDR3 in DNA: TGTGCCAGCAGCCGTTTCAGCAACACTGAAGCTTTCTTT. Its protein is CASSRFSNTEAFF.

V gene TRBV5-6 combines with J gene TRBJ2-7; D is possibly TRBD1 (5 bases). V lost 4 bases to trimming and J lost 1 base, with 12 bases between them. Germline V CDR1 and CDR2: SGHDT, YYEEEE. This CDR3 comprises 14 residues. DNA of the CDR3: TGTGCCAGCAGCCTATTTGACAGATCCTACGAGCAGTACTTC. It specifies CASSLFDRSYEQYF.

The chain links TRBV5-4 to TRBJ2-5; TRBD1 matches 9 bases. J was trimmed by 2 bases and V by 0 bases; bases with no gene match: 5. CDR1 is SGHNT and CDR2 is YYREEE in the germline V gene (reference sequence). The CDR3 covers 16 residues. The CDR3 sequence is CASSLAPTGGQETQYF. The CDR3 nucleotides are TGTGCCAGCAGCTTGGCTCCGACAGGGGGACAAGAGACCCAGTACTTC.

This chain uses TRBV7-9 with TRBJ2-1, with 8 positions matching TRBD2. With 5 bases clipped from V and 4 bases from J, the junction kept 13 bases outside the gene matches. From germline, CDR1 is SEHNR and CDR2 FQNEAQ (reference sequence). The CDR3 runs 17 residues. The CDR3 nucleotides read TGTGCCAGCAGCCTTCAAGCGGGGGCCTTGCCATACAATGAGCAGTTCTTC. It translates to CASSLQAGALPYNEQFF.

The chain recombines TRBV18 with TRBJ1-1; D is unresolved. Germline lookup yields CDR1 KGHSH and CDR2 LQKENI. V dropped 4 bases and J dropped 1 base, with 4 bases sitting between them. The CDR3 has 12 amino acids. CDR3: CASSHRNTEAFF. DNA of the CDR3: TGTGCCAGCTCACATAGGAACACTGAAGCTTTCTTT.

The V call is TRBV6-5, the J call TRBJ2-7; the match to TRBD1 covers 7 bases. Germline CDR1 reads MNHEY; CDR2 reads SVGAGI. V shed 6 bases, J shed 6 bases, and the junction held 2 bases outside the gene matches. The CDR3 totals 11 residues. CDR3 amino acids: CASRAGGEQYF. The CDR3 bases are TGTGCCAGCAGAGCAGGGGGCGAGCAGTACTTC.

The chain employs TRBV15 and TRBJ1-4; 11 bases map to TRBD1. Looked up from germline, CDR1 is LNHNV and CDR2 is YYDKDF (reference sequence). Trimming cost V 3 bases and J 8 bases; bases outside gene matches: 2. The CDR3 extends over 14 amino acids. The CDR3 DNA reads as TGTGCCACCAGCAGGGACAGGGGGCGGGAAAAACTGTTTTTT. This codes for CATSRDRGREKLFF.